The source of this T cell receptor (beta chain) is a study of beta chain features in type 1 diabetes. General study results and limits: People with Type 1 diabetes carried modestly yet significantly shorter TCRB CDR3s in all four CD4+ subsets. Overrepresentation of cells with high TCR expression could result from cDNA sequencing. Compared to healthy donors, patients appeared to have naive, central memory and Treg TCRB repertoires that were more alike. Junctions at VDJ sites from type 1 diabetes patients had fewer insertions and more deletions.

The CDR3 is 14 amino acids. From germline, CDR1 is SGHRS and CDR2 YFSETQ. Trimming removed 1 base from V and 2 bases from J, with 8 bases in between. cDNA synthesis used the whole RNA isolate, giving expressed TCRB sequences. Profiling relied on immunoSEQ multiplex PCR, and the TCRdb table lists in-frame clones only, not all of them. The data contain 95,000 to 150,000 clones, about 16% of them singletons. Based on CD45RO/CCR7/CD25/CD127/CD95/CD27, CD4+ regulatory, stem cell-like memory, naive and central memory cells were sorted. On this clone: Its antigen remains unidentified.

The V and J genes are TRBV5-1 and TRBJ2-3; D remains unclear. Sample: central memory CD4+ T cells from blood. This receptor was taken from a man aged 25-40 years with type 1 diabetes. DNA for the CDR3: TGCGCCAGCAGCTTGTCTCAGGTCACAGATACGCAGTATTTT. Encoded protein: CASSLSQVTDTQYF.